One sample yielded the 27 T cell receptor beta chains listed below, sequenced in a study of Graves' ophthalmopathy and Graves' hyperthyroidism. The authors amplified TCR beta CDR3 regions from RNA transcripts. RT-PCR was first run with HTBI primers, then multiplex PCR in a second round. TCRdb reanalysed the multiplex PCR reads using MiXCR and keeps one entry per CDR3 protein. Of a few hundred thousand distinct CDR3 sequences in the sample, about 18% were seen once. Sequences were obtained from peripheral blood. The source of these receptors is an adult woman with stable Graves' hyperthyroidism.

This clonotype was detected many times. The chain is built from TRBV15 and TRBJ1-5; perhaps TRBD1 as D (6 bases). The CDR3 has 14 amino acids. V lost 1 base and J lost 8, with 12 bases in between. Germline CDR1 and CDR2: LNHNV and YYDKDF (reference sequence). This chain's CDR3 is CATSRGTRGKPQHF. In DNA, the CDR3 is TGTGCCACCAGCAGAGGCACCAGGGGTAAGCCCCAGCATTTT.

In its sample, this clonotype was seen many times. V usage is TRBV10-3 and J usage is TRBJ2-5; D is uncertain. The CDR3 spans 12 residues. The V and J ends lost 0 bases and 3 bases respectively, with 2 bases between them. Germline-derived CDR1 and CDR2 are ENHRY and SYGVKD. This CDR3 is CAISESKETQYF. CDR3 DNA sequence: TGTGCCATCAGTGAGTCTAAAGAGACCCAGTACTTC.

V gene TRBV11-2 combines with J gene TRBJ2-2; tentative D call: TRBD2 (6 bases). The CDR3 is 16 amino acids. Germline values: CDR1 SGHAT, CDR2 FQNNGV. Between the trimmed V and J ends, which lost 3 bases and 7 bases, there was a span of 18 bases. The CDR3 sequence: CASSFRIRRGDGELFF. CDR3 coding DNA: TGTGCCAGCAGCTTTCGCATCCGGCGCGGGGACGGGGAGCTGTTTTTT.

Ten or more counts support this clonotype. This chain links TRBV28 with TRBJ2-7; D might be TRBD1 (5 bases). This CDR3 region has 14 residues. Deletions cut 3 bases from V and 2 bases from J, with 11 bases between. Looked up from germline, CDR1 is MDHEN and CDR2 is SYDVKM. In nucleotides, the CDR3 is TGTGCCAGCAGTTTCACGGACATCCCCTACGAGCAGTACTTC. Residues: CASSFTDIPYEQYF.

This clonotype appeared a few times. The V gene is TRBV20-1, the J gene TRBJ2-2; TRBD2 agrees at 13 bases. V was clipped by 3 bases and J by 5 bases; unmatched bases: 9. In germline, CDR1 is DFQATT, CDR2 SNEGSKA (reference sequence). This CDR3 has 17 amino acids. The CDR3 here is CSASVGLAGVRTGELFF. For the CDR3, the DNA is TGCAGTGCTAGCGTCGGACTAGCGGGAGTAAGAACCGGGGAGCTGTTTTTT.

The gene calls are TRBV27 and TRBJ1-1; 7 bases map to TRBD1. The ends lost 5 bases at V and 4 bases at J; junction bases unmatched: 7. The CDR3 contains 14 residues. Germline CDR1 is MNHEY and CDR2 is SMNVEV (reference sequence). Written as DNA, the CDR3 is TGTGCCAGCAGTCTTGACAGGGTAAGCACTGAAGCTTTCTTT. This codes for CASSLDRVSTEAFF.

J is TRBJ1-1 and V is TRBV28; D gene uncertain. CDR3 length equals 13 residues. V shed 5 bases and J shed 11 bases, with 18 bases lying between them. Germline V lookup: CDR1 MDHEN, CDR2 SYDVKM. Here the CDR3 DNA reads TGTGCCAGCAGTCTCCGGGAGCACCAGCGGGCTTTCTTT. It encodes CASSLREHQRAFF.

In its sample, this clonotype was seen many times. CDR3 sequence: CSGRTGSNYEQYF. The CDR3 nucleotides read TGCAGCGGGCGGACCGGCTCGAACTACGAGCAGTACTTC. This chain uses TRBV29-1 with TRBJ2-7; D is undetermined. The CDR3 is 13 amino acids. Deletions cut 7 bases from V and 3 bases from J, with 16 bases between. The germline V gene has CDR1 SQVTM and CDR2 ANQGSEA.

This clonotype was counted ten times or more. A much more abundant neighbour one base away suggests this may be a read error. The CDR3 reads CASSAGLDNRETKYF. For the CDR3, the DNA is TGTGCCAGCAGTGCGGGACTAGATAACCGAGAGACCAAGTACTTC. The chain has TRBV12-3 or TRBV12-4 and TRBJ2-5; 8 bases are a match to TRBD2. The CDR3 loop spans 15 amino acids.

This clonotype has ten or more counts. V gene TRBV7-8 combines with J gene TRBJ2-7, with unresolved D. The CDR3 has 14 residues. Germline lookup yields CDR1 SGHVS and CDR2 FQNEAQ. Trimming shortened V by 3 bases and J by 3 bases, and 12 bases separated the two germline ends. CDR3 nucleotide sequence: TGTGCCAGCAGCTTTATTGCAGGTGTCTACGAGCAGTACTTC. This sequence encodes CASSFIAGVYEQYF.

This chain links TRBV7-6 with TRBJ2-7; 12 positions match TRBD2. Germline-derived CDR1 and CDR2 are SGHVS and FNYEAQ. Germline trimming cut 5 bases from V and 4 bases from J; bases unmatched to any gene: 6. The CDR3 length is 15 residues. CDR3 amino acids: CASSLTSGRRYEQYF. The CDR3, as DNA: TGTGCCAGCAGCCTTACTAGCGGGAGGAGGTACGAGCAGTACTTC.

This clonotype was seen only a few times. This sequence joins TRBV7-9 and TRBJ2-7; 10 bases match TRBD2. Germline values: CDR1 SEHNR, CDR2 FQNEAQ (reference sequence). The CDR3 loop spans 14 amino acids. V was clipped by 3 bases and J by 3 bases; unmatched bases: 2. Written as DNA, the CDR3 is TGTGCCAGCAGCTTTAGCGGGAGGTTCTACGAGCAGTACTTC. As protein: CASSFSGRFYEQYF.

This clonotype occurred many times. J is TRBJ1-5 and V is TRBV5-1; D unresolved. The germline V gene encodes CDR1 SGHRS and CDR2 YFSETQ. This CDR3 comprises 13 residues. V lost 5 bases and J 4 bases, leaving 10 bases between the germline ends. This CDR3 reads CASRSQPNQPQHF. The CDR3 bases are TGCGCCAGCAGGTCCCAGCCTAATCAGCCCCAGCATTTT.

The table lists this clonotype with many counts. The CDR3 DNA follows: TGTGCCACCAGTGATGTTAGAGGAGGGTATGGCTACACCTTC. It codes for CATSDVRGGYGYTF. The chain uses TRBV24-1 and TRBJ1-2; no definite D call. V was trimmed by 3 bases and J by 5 bases, leaving 12 bases between them. The CDR3 loop spans 14 amino acids. Germline V gives CDR1 KGHDR, CDR2 SFDVKD.

This clonotype has at least ten counts. The chain recombines TRBV12-3 or TRBV12-4 with TRBJ2-7; D may be TRBD1 (6 bases). The CDR3 extends over 13 amino acids. Deletions cut 5 bases from V and 7 bases from J, with 15 bases between. Here the CDR3 reads CASSRQVGAEQYF. CDR3 DNA sequence: TGTGCCAGCAGTCGACAGGTTGGAGCGGAGCAGTACTTC.

The CDR3 region has the DNA TGTGCCGGTGGAGCGGGTCCGAACACCGGGGAGCTGTTTTTT. It encodes CAGGAGPNTGELFF. V and J are TRBV6-2 or TRBV6-3 and TRBJ2-2, with D possibly being TRBD2 (6 bases). The CDR3 contains 14 residues. The V gene's germline CDR1 is MNHEY and CDR2 SVGEGT. V gave up 11 bases and J gave up 0 bases, with 13 bases separating them.

This rearrangement joins TRBV20-1 to TRBJ1-1; possible D gene TRBD1, 6 bases. V was shortened by 3 bases and J by 3 bases, with 17 bases between the two germline ends. CDR1 is DFQATT, CDR2 SNEGSKA, per germline (reference sequence). This CDR3 spans 15 amino acids. The CDR3 here is CSARIPGGADTEAFF. The CDR3 nucleotides read TGCAGTGCTAGGATCCCGGGGGGCGCGGACACTGAAGCTTTCTTT.

The gene calls are TRBV19 and TRBJ2-2; TRBD1 matches 9 bases. The ends lost 11 bases at V and 6 bases at J; junction bases unmatched: 10. CDR3 size: 14 residues. Germline loops: CDR1 LNHDA, CDR2 SQIVND (reference sequence). DNA of the CDR3: TGTGCCGGTACCAGGACAGGGGAACCCGGGGAGCTGTTTTTT. Residues: CAGTRTGEPGELFF.

This clonotype was picked up many times. The rearrangement joins TRBV2 to TRBJ1-5; 7 bases align to TRBD1. Trimming removed 6 bases from V and 5 bases from J; junction bases left unmatched: 7. This CDR3 spans 14 amino acids. The germline V gene encodes CDR1 SNHLY and CDR2 FYNNEI. CDR3 protein: CASRFRGSDQPQHF. In nucleotides, the CDR3 is TGTGCCAGCAGGTTCAGGGGGTCCGATCAGCCCCAGCATTTT.

This clonotype showed up many times. The chain couples TRBV6-5 to TRBJ2-7; maybe TRBD1 (6 bases). V was trimmed by 6 bases and J by 0 bases, leaving 15 bases between them. Germline assignment: CDR1 MNHEY and CDR2 SVGAGI. The CDR3 has 15 residues. The CDR3, as DNA: TGTGCCAGCAGAATTACAGGGAAACCCTCCTACGAGCAGTACTTC. This sequence encodes CASRITGKPSYEQYF.

The table lists this clonotype with many counts. This chain joins TRBV20-1 and TRBJ2-4, with D perhaps TRBD2 (6 bases). Trimming removed 3 bases from V and 3 bases from J, with 12 bases in between. CDR3 size: 14 residues. Germline CDR1 and CDR2: DFQATT and SNEGSKA (reference sequence). CDR3 sequence: CSASRDSIKNIQYF. As DNA, the CDR3 is TGCAGTGCTAGCCGGGACTCTATCAAAAACATTCAGTACTTC.

The table lists this clonotype with a few counts. A much larger clonotype is one base distant, so this may be a read error. This chain uses TRBV19 with TRBJ2-7, with 7 bases that match TRBD2. Germline V lookup: CDR1 LNHDA, CDR2 SQIVND (reference sequence). J gave up 5 bases and V 10 bases, and 14 bases lay outside the gene matches. The length of the CDR3 is 14 residues. The CDR3 DNA is TGTGCCACCAGCGACCCGGGGACTAACCACGAGCAGTACTTC. It encodes CATSDPGTNHEQYF.

The chain uses TRBV7-8 and TRBJ2-6, with D perhaps matching TRBD1 or TRBD2 (5 bases each). Germline V lookup: CDR1 SGHVS, CDR2 FQNEAQ. CDR3 length equals 17 residues. V was shortened by 5 bases and J by 0 bases, with 14 bases between the two germline ends. The CDR3 here is CASSPRDAYSGANVLTF. The DNA of the CDR3 is TGTGCCAGCAGCCCCCGGGACGCCTACTCTGGGGCCAACGTCCTGACTTTC.

The V call is TRBV27, the J call TRBJ2-7; D may match TRBD1 or TRBD2 (5 bases each). Germline CDR1 and CDR2: MNHEY and SMNVEV (reference sequence). This CDR3 spans 13 amino acids. Trimming shortened V by 9 bases and J by 0 bases, and 12 bases separated the two germline ends. In DNA form, the CDR3 reads TGTGCCAGTACCGGGACGGCCTCCTACGAGCAGTACTTC. Translated, it gives CASTGTASYEQYF.

This clonotype was found many times. The J gene is TRBJ2-5, the V gene TRBV5-1; D possibly corresponds to TRBD1 (6 bases). Germline assignment: CDR1 SGHRS and CDR2 YFSETQ. The CDR3 sequence is 16 residues long. V was clipped by 3 bases and J by 2 bases, with 17 bases between them. The CDR3 DNA is TGCGCCAGCAGCTCAATACACGGACAGAATCAAGAGACCCAGTACTTC. Amino acid sequence: CASSSIHGQNQETQYF.

This clonotype appeared many times. V is TRBV28 and J is TRBJ1-2, with 8 bases that match TRBD1. The CDR3 sequence is 12 residues long. The germline V gene has CDR1 MDHEN and CDR2 SYDVKM. Trimming at V came to 1 base and at J to 12 bases, leaving 4 bases not matched to a gene. CDR3 coding DNA: TGTGCCAGCAGTTTATTGGACAGGGCCGACACCTTC. Residues: CASSLLDRADTF.

This clonotype showed up many times. This chain links TRBV19 with TRBJ1-1, with 11 bases aligning to TRBD1. The CDR3 has 14 residues. Germline CDR1 reads LNHDA; CDR2 reads SQIVND (reference sequence). V lost 6 bases, J lost 3 bases, and 3 bases stayed unmatched. The DNA for the CDR3 is TGTGCCAGTAGGGACAGGGGGCAGCACACTGAAGCTTTCTTT. This translates into CASRDRGQHTEAFF. Complete variable domain (other parts from reference TRBV19 and TRBJ1-1): DGGITQSPKYLFRKEGQNVTLSCEQNLNHDAMYWYRQDPGQGLRLIYYSQIVNDFQKGDIAEGYSVSREKKESFPLTVTSAQKNPTAFYLCASRDRGQHTEAFFGQGTRLTVV.